This is a list of T cell receptor beta chains from one sample in a study of regulatory T cells in long-lasting Graves disease. TCRdb ran MiXCR on the multiplex PCR reads and lists one entry per CDR3 protein. This sample has approximately 470,000 distinct CDR3 sequences, with 15% to 20% found just once. Another study also made use of these data, one on T cells in Graves' hyperthyroidism and ophthalmopathy.

The sample consisted of peripheral blood mononuclear cells (PBMCs), taken at new diagnosis, from a patient treated with antithyroid drugs. These receptors were obtained from a man aged 35-49 years with Graves disease. Each CDR3 is given with its conserved first and last residue. Fields, in order: clone size, D gene, V gene, J gene, CDR3 length, CDR3 protein, CDR3 DNA. A D gene is named only where the DNA matches it firmly. Part of the rows lack a size; the others show once, few, many or a class for expanded clones.

abundance: NA; d_gene: TRBD1; v_gene: TRBV7-9; j_gene: TRBJ1-1; len: 16; CDR3aa: CASSQARGLRNTEAFF; CDR3nt: TGTGCCAGCAGCCAGGCCAGGGGGCTGAGGAACACTGAAGCTTTCTTT
abundance: few; d_gene: NA; v_gene: TRBV18; j_gene: TRBJ1-1; len: 14; CDR3aa: CASSPFMENTEAFF; CDR3nt: TGTGCCAGCTCACCATTTATGGAGAACACTGAAGCTTTCTTT
abundance: few; d_gene: NA; v_gene: TRBV6-6; j_gene: TRBJ1-5; len: 16; CDR3aa: CASSYSTGGINQPQHF; CDR3nt: TGTGCCAGCAGTTACTCGACCGGGGGGATCAATCAGCCCCAGCATTTT
abundance: many; d_gene: TRBD2; v_gene: TRBV27; j_gene: TRBJ2-1; len: 17; CDR3aa: CASTLYQRLAGSNEQFF; CDR3nt: TGTGCCAGCACCCTATACCAACGACTAGCGGGATCCAATGAGCAGTTCTTC
abundance: NA; d_gene: NA; v_gene: TRBV24-1; j_gene: TRBJ2-7; len: 14; CDR3aa: CATSEGPAPYEQYF; CDR3nt: TGTGCCACCAGTGAGGGACCTGCTCCCTACGAGCAGTACTTC
abundance: many; d_gene: TRBD2; v_gene: TRBV9; j_gene: TRBJ2-7; len: 15; CDR3aa: CASSSGLASIYEQYF; CDR3nt: TGTGCCAGCAGCTCCGGACTAGCGAGTATCTACGAGCAGTACTTC
abundance: few; d_gene: NA; v_gene: TRBV11-2; j_gene: TRBJ1-3; len: 14; CDR3aa: CASRHGPSGNTIYF; CDR3nt: TGTGCCAGCAGACACGGACCCTCTGGAAACACCATATATTTT
abundance: many; d_gene: NA; v_gene: TRBV28; j_gene: TRBJ1-5; len: 13; CDR3aa: CASRGDGNQPQHF; CDR3nt: TGTGCCAGCAGAGGGGACGGAAATCAGCCCCAGCATTTT
abundance: many; d_gene: NA; v_gene: TRBV7-9; j_gene: TRBJ2-1; len: 15; CDR3aa: CASSPGDLYYNEQFF; CDR3nt: TGTGCCAGCAGCCCAGGGGATTTGTACTACAATGAGCAGTTCTTC
abundance: NA; d_gene: NA; v_gene: TRBV12-5; j_gene: TRBJ2-1; len: 15; CDR3aa: CASGLGLHFNNEQFF; CDR3nt: TGTGCTAGTGGTCTGGGACTCCATTTCAACAATGAGCAGTTCTTC
abundance: many; d_gene: NA; v_gene: TRBV20-1; j_gene: TRBJ2-7; len: 14; CDR3aa: CSARVYETTYEQYF; CDR3nt: TGCAGTGCTAGAGTCTATGAGACTACCTACGAGCAGTACTTC
abundance: many; d_gene: TRBD2; v_gene: TRBV28; j_gene: TRBJ2-5; len: 15; CDR3aa: CASSFGTSHQETQYF; CDR3nt: TGTGCCAGCAGTTTCGGGACTAGCCACCAAGAGACCCAGTACTTC
abundance: many; d_gene: NA; v_gene: TRBV6-5; j_gene: TRBJ2-2; len: 15; CDR3aa: CASSYSTVNTGELFF; CDR3nt: TGTGCCAGCAGTTACTCGACGGTGAACACCGGGGAGCTGTTTTTT
abundance: NA; d_gene: NA; v_gene: TRBV29-1; j_gene: TRBJ2-5; len: 11; CDR3aa: CSVYRRETQYF; CDR3nt: TGCAGCGTTTACAGGAGAGAGACCCAGTACTTC
abundance: NA; d_gene: NA; v_gene: TRBV6-1; j_gene: TRBJ1-2; len: 13; CDR3aa: CASSERGAAGYTF; CDR3nt: TGTGCCAGCAGTGAGCGGGGGGCGGCTGGCTACACCTTC